This passage covers 16 T cell receptor beta chains from one sample sequenced in a study of blood T cell repertoires in COVID-19 (TCRdb year 2020). The protocol used for the library was the immunoSEQ multiplex PCR assay. TCRdb took this table from immuneACCESS and kept in-frame rearrangements with V and J called. Such tables lack part of the clones; where checked against another copy, unresolved V genes explain under half of the gap, and the rest is unexplained. Present in this sample are more than 60,000 clones, 65% to 85% of which were seen just once. Approximately 5.8% of the sample goes to the ten largest clones. Sequencing input: peripheral blood. These receptors originate from a man in his fifties or sixties with active or convalescent COVID-19.

The V and J genes are TRBV7-2 and TRBJ1-3; 7 positions agree with TRBD1. V lost 1 base, J lost 4 bases, and 4 bases stayed unmatched. The CDR3 contains 15 residues. Germline V gene data show CDR1 as SGHTA and CDR2 as FQGNSA. The CDR3 DNA reads as TGTGCCAGCAGCTTAGTAGGGGGCACAGGAAACACCATATATTTT. Protein product: CASSLVGGTGNTIYF.

V is TRBV29-1 and J is TRBJ2-3; D may be TRBD2 (7 bases). Between the trimmed V and J ends, which lost 3 bases and 2 bases, there was a span of 12 bases. This CDR3 is built from 14 residues. The V gene's germline CDR1 is SQVTM and CDR2 ANQGSEA. DNA of the CDR3: TGCAGCGTTGATTGGGGGGGGCTCACAGATACGCAGTATTTT. Residues: CSVDWGGLTDTQYF.

CDR3 nucleotide sequence: TGTGCCAGTAGTGAGGCTAGCGGGGGTCCTAGCTCCTACGAGCAGTACTTC. It is translated as CASSEASGGPSSYEQYF. The chain employs TRBV19 and TRBJ2-7, with 10 bases that match TRBD2. The CDR3 has 17 amino acids. V shed 5 bases, J shed 0 bases, and the junction held 10 bases outside the gene matches. Germline CDR1 is LNHDA and CDR2 is SQIVND (reference sequence).

The gene calls are TRBV3-1 (or the pseudogene TRBV3-2) and TRBJ1-4; D not resolved. Germline V gene sequence: CDR1 LGHDT, CDR2 YNNKEL (reference sequence). The CDR3 consists of 15 residues. Trimming removed 1 base from V and 0 bases from J, with 6 bases in between. DNA of the CDR3: TGTGCCAGCAGCCAAGCAACAACAACTAATGAAAAACTGTTTTTT. Its protein is CASSQATTTNEKLFF.

The chain employs TRBV6-1 and TRBJ2-7, with TRBD2 matching 10 bases. Germline V gene lookup returns CDR1 MNHNS and CDR2 SASEGT. The CDR3 spans 16 residues. The trim removed 4 bases at V and 5 bases at J, leaving 11 bases unmatched. CDR3 sequence: CASSGSRSGGKHEQYF. The CDR3 DNA reads as TGTGCCAGCAGTGGTAGTCGTAGCGGGGGGAAGCACGAGCAGTACTTC.

This clone was counted between two and nine times. The chain uses TRBV18 and TRBJ2-2; 8 bases fit TRBD1. CDR3 length: 16 amino acids. Germline CDR1 reads KGHSH; CDR2 reads LQKENI. V shed 2 bases and J 2 bases; nucleotides not matched to a gene: 4. CDR3 nucleotides: TGTGCCAGCTCACCATGGGCAGGGGGCAACACCGGGGAGCTGTTTTTT. Translation gives CASSPWAGGNTGELFF.

The chain recombines TRBV5-6 with TRBJ1-1, with 7 bases lining up with TRBD1. The CDR3 totals 15 residues. Trimming at V came to 3 bases and at J to 4 bases, leaving 9 bases not matched to a gene. The V gene's germline CDR1 is SGHDT and CDR2 YYEEEE. The CDR3 region is CASSYSPGQITEAFF. Written as DNA, the CDR3 is TGTGCCAGCAGCTACAGCCCGGGACAGATCACTGAAGCTTTCTTT. Full variable domain (rest looked up from reference TRBV5-6 and TRBJ1-1): DAGVTQSPTHLIKTRGQQVTLRCSPKSGHDTVSWYQQALGQGPQFIFQYYEEEERQRGNFPDRFSGHQFPNYSSELNVNALLLGDSALYLCASSYSPGQITEAFFGQGTRLTVV.

V and J are TRBV6-2 or TRBV6-3 and TRBJ1-2, with TRBD1 matching 10 bases. Trimming took 0 bases from V and 7 from J; bases not matched to a gene: 2. The CDR3 is 14 residues long. Germline V lookup: CDR1 MNHEY, CDR2 SVGEGT. The CDR3 sequence: CASSYSGQGSGYTF. As DNA, the CDR3 is TGTGCCAGCAGTTACTCGGGACAGGGGTCTGGCTACACCTTC.

A few counts support this clone. This sequence joins TRBV6-5 and TRBJ1-5; 7 bases are shared with TRBD1. This CDR3 contains 16 residues. Germline V CDR1 and CDR2: MNHEY, SVGAGI. The ends lost 4 bases at V and 0 bases at J; junction bases unmatched: 6. CDR3 coding DNA: TGTGCCAGCAGTTCAAGGGGGCTCAATAGCAATCAGCCCCAGCATTTT. Amino acids: CASSSRGLNSNQPQHF.

The chain carries TRBV4-3 and TRBJ1-2; 9 nucleotides match TRBD1. V shed 3 bases, J shed 4 bases, and the junction held 15 bases outside the gene matches. CDR3 size: 18 residues. Looked up from germline, CDR1 is LGHNA and CDR2 is YSLEER. The CDR3, as DNA: TGCGCCAGCAGCCAGGGGGGACAGGGTGTCCCTCGAAGCTATGGCTACACCTTC. It translates to CASSQGGQGVPRSYGYTF.

This clone showed up just a few times. The rearrangement uses TRBV19 and TRBJ1-6, with D possibly being TRBD1 (6 bases). There are 13 residues in the CDR3. V lost 3 bases to trimming and J lost 14 bases, with 14 bases between them. Per germline, CDR1 LNHDA and CDR2 SQIVND (reference sequence). The CDR3 DNA sequence: TGTGCCAGTAGTATCTCCAGGGGAAACGCCCTCCACTTT. Amino acid sequence: CASSISRGNALHF.

This chain links TRBV7-8 with TRBJ2-7, with unresolved D. Trimming left V 4 bases short and J 4 bases short, with 14 bases between. CDR1 is SGHVS, CDR2 FQNEAQ, per germline. The CDR3 totals 14 residues. The CDR3 here is CASSSRQHIYEQYF. The DNA of the CDR3 is TGTGCCAGCAGCTCGAGGCAGCACATTTACGAGCAGTACTTC.

The chain links TRBV11-2 to TRBJ2-7; TRBD2 matches 8 bases. This CDR3 is built from 15 residues. J gave up 0 bases and V 5 bases, and 6 bases lay outside the gene matches. The V gene's germline CDR1 is SGHAT and CDR2 FQNNGV. CDR3 DNA sequence: TGTGCCAGCAGCCCGTTGCGGGGGGACTCCTACGAGCAGTACTTC. Its protein product is CASSPLRGDSYEQYF.

CDR3 amino acids: CASSPLAGGYNEQFF. The DNA of the CDR3 is TGTGCCAGCAGCCCTCTAGCGGGGGGGTACAATGAGCAGTTCTTC. This chain uses TRBV14 with TRBJ2-1; 12 bases fit TRBD2. Germline V gene lookup returns CDR1 SGHDN and CDR2 FVKESK. This CDR3 has 15 amino acids. Trimming took 4 bases from V and 4 from J; bases not matched to a gene: 2.

The chain couples TRBV7-8 to TRBJ1-2; 10 bases line up with TRBD1. Trimming cost V 4 bases and J 3 bases; bases outside gene matches: 5. This CDR3 has 15 residues. The V gene's germline CDR1 is SGHVS and CDR2 FQNEAQ. DNA for the CDR3: TGTGCCAGCAGCTCCCGGACAGGGGGGGACTATGGCTACACCTTC. Translated, it gives CASSSRTGGDYGYTF.

This sequence joins TRBV7-3 and TRBJ2-2; TRBD2 agrees at 9 bases. Germline assignment: CDR1 SGHTA and CDR2 FQGTGA. This CDR3 has 17 residues. After removal of 5 bases from V and 3 bases from J, the junction contained 10 bases not matched to a gene. CDR3 sequence reads: CASSPMGGGAYTGELFF. CDR3 bases: TGTGCCAGCAGCCCCATGGGCGGGGGGGCGTACACCGGGGAGCTGTTTTTT.